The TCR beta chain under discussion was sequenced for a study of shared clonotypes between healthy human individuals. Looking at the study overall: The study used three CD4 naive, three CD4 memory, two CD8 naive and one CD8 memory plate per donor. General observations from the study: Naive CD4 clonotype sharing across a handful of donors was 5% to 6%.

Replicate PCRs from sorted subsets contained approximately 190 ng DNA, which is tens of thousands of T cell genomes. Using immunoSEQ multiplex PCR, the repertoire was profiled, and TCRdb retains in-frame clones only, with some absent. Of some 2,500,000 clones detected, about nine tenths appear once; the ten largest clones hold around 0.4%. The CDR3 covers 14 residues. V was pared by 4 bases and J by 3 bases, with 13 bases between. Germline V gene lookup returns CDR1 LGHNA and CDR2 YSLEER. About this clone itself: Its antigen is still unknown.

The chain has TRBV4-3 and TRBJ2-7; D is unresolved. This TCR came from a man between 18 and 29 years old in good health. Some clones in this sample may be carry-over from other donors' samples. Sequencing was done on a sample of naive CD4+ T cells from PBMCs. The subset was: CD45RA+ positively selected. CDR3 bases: TGCGCCAGCAGCCCCTTCGGACGGGTCTACGAGCAGTACTTC. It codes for CASSPFGRVYEQYF.